Here is one T cell receptor beta chain with its context. Germline CDR1 is MNHEY and CDR2 is SVGEGT. CDR3 length equals 11 residues. Trimming shortened V by 2 bases and J by 5 bases, and 3 bases separated the two germline ends. This sample is drawn from a study of blood T cell repertoires in COVID-19. On the study more broadly: Both acute and convalescent COVID-19 samples were obtained from the United States, Italy and Spain. The analysed material was cDNA or gDNA that came from T cells, B-cell-depleted T cells, or PBMCs.

In the original analysis: Counts of nucleated cells, estimated from reference gene primer amplification, were obtained. The protocol was immunoSEQ multiplex PCR, while the TCRdb copy is restricted to in-frame clones and leaves out a portion. The DNA was the basis for D and trimming; V, J and clone size are from that table. The repertoire consists of some 120,000 clones, with around 90% occurring once and the leading ten covering about 0.9%. The sample comprised peripheral blood. The receptor's source is a woman in her forties or fifties with active or convalescent COVID-19. The chain employs TRBV6-2 or TRBV6-3 and TRBJ2-5; no reliable D call. Here the CDR3 DNA reads TGTGCCAGCAGTTACGGCGAGACCCAGTACTTC. Its protein is CASSYGETQYF.